These T cell receptor beta chains were read from a single sample in a study of HIV-infected patients and healthy controls. Each CDR3 protein is one row after TCRdb ran MiXCR on the 5' RACE reads. The profile shows roughly 16,000 distinct CDR3 sequences, 5.5% of them singletons. Sequencing was carried out using blood. These receptors were taken from an adult in good health. Each CDR3 is given with its conserved first and last residue. Each record gives: V gene, D gene, CDR3 protein. A D gene is named only where the DNA matches it firmly.

TRBV20-1 NA CSARFLSLGAFF
TRBV6-5 TRBD1 CASSYSRQGPYEQYF
TRBV20-1 TRBD2 CSASNLLAGLDTQYF
TRBV5-1 NA CASSLGQTQETQYF
TRBV20-1 NA CSGFREGTYEQYF
TRBV28 NA CASSLRLFAISSYNEQFF
TRBV3-1 TRBD2 CASSQGVAGVTDTQYF
TRBV27 TRBD1 CASSPRPPGQVYEQYF
TRBV13 TRBD1 CASSPRTGGETQYF
TRBV6-2/TRBV6-3 NA CASKRLGVGTDTQYF
TRBV5-1 TRBD1 CASSSGQENWNTEAFF
TRBV6-1 TRBD2 CASIPRGSYEQYF
TRBV19 NA CASSISPYNSPLHF